The T cell receptor beta chain described here comes from a study of T cells after yellow fever vaccination. Germline values: CDR1 LGHNA, CDR2 YNFKEQ. V dropped 0 bases and J dropped 14 bases, with 12 bases sitting between them. The CDR3 runs to 12 residues. TCRdb independently ran MiXCR on the 5' RACE reads; one entry per CDR3 protein. Found here are 300,000 to 400,000 distinct CDR3 sequences, around a tenth of them singletons; the top ten hold around 3.2%. The chain couples TRBV4-2 to TRBJ2-3; D tentatively reads TRBD1 or TRBD2 (7 bases each). Sample: CD4+ T cells sorted from PBMCs, taken 45 days after the yellow fever booster vaccination. The clonotype was recovered from a man aged 18 to 35 who received the YFV17D yellow fever vaccine. CDR3 amino acids: CASSQDQGGRYF. CDR3 bases: TGTGCCAGCAGCCAAGACCAGGGGGGGCGGTATTTT.